This passage covers 26 T cell receptor beta chains from one sample sequenced in a study of cytomegalovirus exposure and HLA in healthy donors (TCRdb year 2017). Preparation of the library involved the immunoSEQ multiplex PCR assay. For the multiplex PCR, a mixture combining 60 forward primers for TCR Vbeta segments and 13 reverse primers for TCR Jbeta segments was used. The source is immuneACCESS, and TCRdb retained only in-frame sequences with V and J called. Part of the clones is not carried over; for the studies checked, unresolved V genes explain less than half of this, and the remainder is unexplained. The sample includes approximately 150,000 clones, with about 84% observed a single time. The ten most abundant clones make up under 5% of the sample. Specimen: PBMCs. Receptors originate from a man between 18 and 35 years old in good health and CMV-seronegative.

This clone has only one observation. The rearrangement links TRBV28 to TRBJ2-7, with D possibly matching TRBD1 (5 bases). V lost 5 bases and J lost 0, with 11 bases in between. CDR1 is MDHEN and CDR2 is SYDVKM in the germline V gene. This CDR3 is built from 14 residues. The CDR3 nucleotides are TGTGCCAGCAGTCCGGACACCTACTCCTACGAGCAGTACTTC. The encoded protein is CASSPDTYSYEQYF. Variable domain in full (rest from reference TRBV28 and TRBJ2-7): DVKVTQSSRYLVKRTGEKVFLECVQDMDHENMFWYRQDPGLGLRLIYFSYDVKMKEKGDIPEGYSVSREKKERFSLILESASTNQTSMYLCASSPDTYSYEQYFGPGTRLTVT.

Concerning this clone: Since no conserved phenylalanine or tryptophan closes the CDR3, a read error is the likely cause. It is unclear where the CDR3 begins or ends on the DNA, so no DNA is shown, and the CDR3 is as TCRdb lists it. The chain couples TRBV10-1 to TRBJ2-7; the D segment call TRBD2 is taken from the table without a DNA check. The CDR3 is made up of 12 amino acids, end residues included. The germline V gene encodes CDR1 WNHNN and CDR2 SYGVQD (reference sequence). CDR3 in amino acids: CASSFLAGEGEG.

The rearrangement uses TRBV10-2 and TRBJ1-3; D is unclear. The V and J ends lost 0 bases and 3 bases respectively, with 9 bases between them. The CDR3 sequence is 15 residues long. The V gene's germline CDR1 is WSHSY and CDR2 SAAADI. The CDR3 loop reads CASSESGLSGNTIYF. For the CDR3, the DNA is TGCGCCAGCAGTGAGTCGGGCCTAAGTGGAAACACCATATATTTT.

The rearrangement links TRBV6-1 to TRBJ2-7; 8 positions match TRBD1. V was pared by 4 bases and J by 3 bases, with 8 bases of the junction left unmatched. This CDR3 is 15 amino acids long. The germline gives CDR1 MNHNS, CDR2 SASEGT. CDR3 DNA: TGTGCCAGCAGTGTCCGACAGGGGCCTGACTACGAGCAGTACTTC. Translation gives CASSVRQGPDYEQYF.

V is TRBV12-5 and J is TRBJ2-5; D not resolved. The CDR3 totals 11 residues. V was shortened by 3 bases and J by 5 bases, with 4 bases between the two germline ends. CDR1 is LGHNT, CDR2 FRNRAP, per germline. This CDR3 reads CASGFPETQYF. CDR3 nucleotide sequence: TGTGCTAGTGGTTTCCCTGAGACCCAGTACTTC.

In the case of this clone: Different DNA sequences within this sample yield the same CDR3. The rearrangement links TRBV4-2 to TRBJ2-1, with 11 bases fitting TRBD1. Germline-derived CDR1 and CDR2 are LGHNA and YNFKEQ. The CDR3 spans 16 residues. Losses at the gene ends were 0 bases for V and 3 bases for J; bases not matched to a gene: 1. In DNA, the CDR3 is TGTGCCAGCAGCCAAGATGGGACAGGGGGCTACAATGAGCAGTTCTTC. It encodes CASSQDGTGGYNEQFF.

The gene calls are TRBV2 and TRBJ2-3; unclear D gene. This CDR3 has 10 residues. CDR1 is SNHLY and CDR2 is FYNNEI in the germline V gene. Between the trimmed V and J ends, which lost 10 bases and 11 bases, there was a span of 13 bases. The CDR3 reads CATTVIRQYF. The CDR3 DNA sequence: TGTGCCACCACAGTTATCCGGCAGTATTTT.

This chain joins TRBV15 and TRBJ2-4, with a tentative D call TRBD2 (5 bases). Germline V CDR1 and CDR2: LNHNV, YYDKDF (reference sequence). The CDR3 has 14 residues. V was pared by 0 bases and J by 7 bases, with 10 bases between. CDR3 amino acids: CATSRDGERNIQYF. The CDR3 nucleotides read TGTGCCACCAGCAGAGATGGGGAGCGGAACATTCAGTACTTC.

With regard to this clone: This CDR3 is also generated by other DNA sequences in the sample. CDR3 bases: TGTGCCAGCAGTTTATTTCAGGGGGCGGGGGAAAAACTGTTTTTT. It specifies CASSLFQGAGEKLFF. The chain combines TRBV27 with TRBJ1-4, with 8 bases aligning to TRBD1. Germline CDR1 is MNHEY and CDR2 is SMNVEV (reference sequence). The CDR3 runs 15 residues. V lost 1 base to trimming and J lost 8 bases; unmatched junction nucleotides: 6.

The chain recombines TRBV7-2 with TRBJ2-7; D not resolved. Germline loops: CDR1 SGHTA, CDR2 FQGNSA. V lost 4 bases and J 0 bases, leaving 7 bases between the germline ends. CDR3 length equals 13 residues. The CDR3 spells CASSSASSYEQYF. CDR3 nucleotides: TGTGCCAGCAGCTCAGCGAGCTCCTACGAGCAGTACTTC.

This clone came up a few times. The CDR3 spells CASRNRGLETEAFF. CDR3 DNA: TGTGCCAGCAGAAACAGGGGGCTGGAGACTGAAGCTTTCTTT. The chain is built from TRBV28 and TRBJ1-1; 9 bases match TRBD1. The J segment lost 5 bases and the V segment lost 6 bases, leaving 7 bases of the junction unmatched. The germline V gene encodes CDR1 MDHEN and CDR2 SYDVKM. The CDR3 totals 14 residues.

This clone was seen just once. CDR3 loop: CSVAGTPNTGELFF. CDR3 nucleotides: TGCAGCGTAGCCGGGACACCGAACACCGGGGAGCTGTTTTTT. The chain combines TRBV29-1 with TRBJ2-2; weak D call: TRBD1 (6 bases). The CDR3 consists of 14 residues. Germline V lookup: CDR1 SQVTM, CDR2 ANQGSEA. V lost 6 bases and J 0 bases, leaving 11 bases between the germline ends.

The chain carries TRBV10-3 and TRBJ2-1; 8 positions match TRBD2. J was trimmed by 6 bases and V by 0 bases; bases with no gene match: 4. Per germline, CDR1 ENHRY and CDR2 SYGVKD. CDR3 length equals 15 residues. DNA of the CDR3: TGTGCCATCAGTGAGTCCGGGGGGGGACCCAATGAGCAGTTCTTC. Its translation is CAISESGGGPNEQFF.

The CDR3: CASSLKLTDTQYF. The CDR3, as DNA: TGTGCCAGCAGCTTAAAGCTCACAGATACGCAGTATTTT. The chain links TRBV7-6 to TRBJ2-3; D is ambiguous. This CDR3 region has 13 residues. Trimming took 2 bases from V and 2 from J, leaving 5 bases between them. Germline values: CDR1 SGHVS, CDR2 FNYEAQ.

V gene TRBV27 combines with J gene TRBJ1-2; D may be TRBD1 (6 bases). The V end was cut by 5 bases, the J end by 2 bases, with 15 bases between. From germline, CDR1 is MNHEY and CDR2 SMNVEV (reference sequence). The CDR3 is made up of 15 amino acids. The CDR3 here is CASSLTTGYNYGYTF. CDR3 DNA: TGTGCCAGCAGTCTTACGACAGGATACAACTATGGCTACACCTTC.

The CDR3 protein is CSVEDRGANYGYTF. The CDR3 DNA follows: TGCAGCGTTGAAGACAGGGGCGCTAACTATGGCTACACCTTC. This sequence joins TRBV29-1 and TRBJ1-2; a weak D match, TRBD1 (6 bases). Germline CDR1 and CDR2: SQVTM and ANQGSEA. This CDR3 contains 14 residues. Trimming pared 0 bases from V and 0 bases from J, leaving 8 bases between.

Concerning this clone itself: A read error may account for a junction end that differs from germline. The chain links TRBV6-1 to TRBJ1-2; D gene ambiguous. The CDR3 has 11 amino acids. CDR1 is MNHNS and CDR2 is SASEGT in the germline V gene. CDR3 nucleotide sequence: TGTGCCAGCAGGAGCAACTCTGGCTACACCTTC. Translation: CASRSNSGYTF.

V usage is TRBV7-2 and J usage is TRBJ2-3; tentative D call: TRBD2 (5 bases). The CDR3 loop spans 14 amino acids. V was trimmed by 6 bases and J by 4 bases, leaving 14 bases between them. CDR1 SGHTA and CDR2 FQGNSA come from the germline V gene. CDR3 DNA: TGTGCCAGCAGACAACCAGGAGGCGCAGATACGCAGTATTTT. It encodes CASRQPGGADTQYF.

The genes are TRBV15 and TRBJ2-7; tentative D call: TRBD2 (5 bases). Deletions cut 0 bases from V and 2 bases from J, with 11 bases between. The CDR3 is made up of 15 amino acids. Germline CDR1 is LNHNV and CDR2 is YYDKDF (reference sequence). CDR3 sequence reads: CATSRDPLETYEQYF. The CDR3 DNA reads as TGTGCCACCAGCAGAGACCCACTAGAAACCTACGAGCAGTACTTC.

The chain couples TRBV9 to TRBJ2-3; TRBD2 agrees at 10 bases. With V trimmed by 3 bases and J by 4 bases, 5 bases remained unmatched. This CDR3 contains 15 residues. Germline V lookup: CDR1 SGDLS, CDR2 YYNGEE. The CDR3 sequence is CASSAPGTSADTQYF. CDR3 in DNA: TGTGCCAGCAGCGCCCCCGGGACTAGCGCAGATACGCAGTATTTT.

The chain carries TRBV5-4 and TRBJ2-7; D perhaps matches TRBD1 (5 bases). The CDR3 is 14 residues long. The germline V gene has CDR1 SGHNT and CDR2 YYREEE (reference sequence). The V end was cut by 0 bases, the J end by 3 bases, with 10 bases between. DNA of the CDR3: TGTGCCAGCAGCTTGGCCCGTGACAGCTACGAGCAGTACTTC. It encodes CASSLARDSYEQYF.

The gene calls are TRBV18 and TRBJ2-3; no definite D call. The CDR3 runs 13 residues. Germline CDR1 is KGHSH and CDR2 is LQKENI. V lost 10 bases and J lost 0, with 11 bases in between. This chain's CDR3 is CATSGGSTDTQYF. CDR3 nucleotide sequence: TGTGCCACCTCCGGCGGTAGCACAGATACGCAGTATTTT.

The V call is TRBV28, the J call TRBJ1-5, with TRBD1 matching over 9 bases. The CDR3 is made up of 15 amino acids. With V trimmed by 4 bases and J by 4 bases, 5 bases remained unmatched. From germline, CDR1 is MDHEN and CDR2 SYDVKM. CDR3 amino acids: CASSYPTGGNQPQHF. In DNA form, the CDR3 reads TGTGCCAGCAGTTACCCGACAGGGGGGAATCAGCCCCAGCATTTT.

This clone was seen a handful of times. The V gene is TRBV2, the J gene TRBJ2-1; D perhaps matches TRBD1 (6 bases). V was cut by 6 bases and J by 9 bases, with 9 bases left in between. The CDR3 contains 11 residues. Germline CDR1 reads SNHLY; CDR2 reads FYNNEI. CDR3 nucleotides: TGTGCCAGCAGGGCGGACAGTGAGCAGTTCTTC. As protein: CASRADSEQFF. The whole variable domain, filled in from reference TRBV2 and TRBJ2-1, reads EPEVTQTPSHQVTQMGQEVILRCVPISNHLYFYWYRQILGQKVEFLVSFYNNEISEKSEIFDDQFSVERPDGSNFTLKIRSTKLEDSAMYFCASRADSEQFFGPGTRLTVL.

The genes are TRBV6-6 and TRBJ1-3; no clear D gene. Between the trimmed V and J ends, which lost 9 bases and 0 bases, there was a span of 9 bases. The CDR3 totals 13 residues. CDR1 MNHNY and CDR2 SVGAGI come from the germline V gene (reference sequence). CDR3 sequence reads: CASQVNSGNTIYF. Here the CDR3 DNA reads TGTGCCAGTCAGGTGAACTCTGGAAACACCATATATTTT.

The chain is built from TRBV27 and TRBJ2-7; 7 nucleotides align to TRBD1. Germline trimming cut 10 bases from V and 2 bases from J; bases unmatched to any gene: 8. Germline values: CDR1 MNHEY, CDR2 SMNVEV (reference sequence). This CDR3 is 13 amino acids long. The CDR3 DNA is TGTGCCACCAAACAGGGGAATACCTACGAGCAGTACTTC. Amino acids: CATKQGNTYEQYF.